The present T cell receptor beta chain was sequenced within a study of a mutant IDH1 vaccine in newly diagnosed glioma. Study-wide background: Treated patients had a mean age of 40.4 years and an approximately 60% male, 37.5% female split.

This CDR3 spans 15 amino acids. Germline V lookup: CDR1 SEHNR, CDR2 FQNEAQ (reference sequence). The V end was cut by 2 bases, the J end by 1 base, with 11 bases between. The table came from immunoSEQ multiplex PCR; TCRdb's copy has only in-frame clones and leaves some out. This repertoire shows tens of thousands of clones, approximately 84% found once; its top ten account for roughly 12%. The time point here: week 35, safety follow-up. Doses of 300 ug of mutant IDH1 20-mer peptide were given with topical imiquimod. On this clone itself: Its antigen is not known.

This material consisted of PBMCs, taken from a glioma patient whose treatment included an IDH1 peptide vaccine. This chain links TRBV7-9 with TRBJ1-1; tentative D call: TRBD1 (5 bases). This TCR was recovered from a man in his late teens or twenties with glioma. The CDR3 nucleotides read TGTGCCAGCAGCTTAATAACAGGTGAGAACACTGAAGCTTTCTTT. Protein product: CASSLITGENTEAFF.